Below are 5 T cell receptor beta chains sequenced from a single sample in a study of blood T cell repertoires in COVID-19. TCRdb's copy holds only in-frame clones and misses some; the assay was immunoSEQ multiplex PCR. The sample has 75,000 to 95,000 clones; more than 90% are singletons. Sequencing was done on a sample of peripheral blood. The receptors originated from a man in his sixties with acute or convalescent COVID-19.

V is TRBV29-1 and J is TRBJ1-4; possible D gene TRBD1, 5 bases. This CDR3 region has 12 residues. V lost 5 bases and J 7 bases, leaving 11 bases between the germline ends. The V gene's germline CDR1 is SQVTM and CDR2 ANQGSEA. The CDR3 region is CSVQGSGEKLFF. CDR3 sequence (DNA): TGCAGCGTTCAGGGTTCCGGTGAAAAACTGTTTTTT.

This clone has more than one count but fewer than ten. The chain employs TRBV7-2 and TRBJ1-1; D is unresolved. V shed 4 bases and J shed 10 bases, with 25 bases lying between them. The CDR3 runs to 16 residues. Germline V CDR1 and CDR2: SGHTA, FQGNSA. The CDR3 bases are TGTGCCAGCAGCTCTCGGTCGGCGACAACATACGACGGAGCTTTCTTT. As protein: CASSSRSATTYDGAFF.

V usage is TRBV28 and J usage is TRBJ2-3; D might be TRBD2 (5 bases). V lost 7 bases and J 3 bases, leaving 17 bases between the germline ends. The CDR3 spans 15 residues. Germline V gene lookup returns CDR1 MDHEN and CDR2 SYDVKM. CDR3 residues: CASTVPGGGTDTQYF. The CDR3 DNA sequence: TGTGCCAGCACTGTACCGGGCGGCGGGACAGATACGCAGTATTTT.

The rearrangement links TRBV11-2 to TRBJ2-3; 7 bases align to TRBD2. J was trimmed by 5 bases and V by 6 bases; bases with no gene match: 8. From germline, CDR1 is SGHAT and CDR2 FQNNGV. This CDR3 has 14 residues. The CDR3 nucleotides are TGTGCCAGCAGTCCCTATGCGGGAGAAGATACGCAGTATTTT. Amino acids: CASSPYAGEDTQYF. The full variable domain, rest sourced from reference TRBV11-2 and TRBJ2-3, is EAGVAQSPRYKIIEKRQSVAFWCNPISGHATLYWYQQILGQGPKLLIQFQNNGVVDDSQLPKDRFSAERLKGVDSTLKIQPAKLEDSAVYLCASSPYAGEDTQYFGPGTRLTVL.

The V call is TRBV2, the J call TRBJ2-5; TRBD2 is a possible D gene (5 bases). Trimming removed 7 bases from V and 4 bases from J, with 16 bases in between. The CDR3 spans 14 residues. The germline gives CDR1 SNHLY, CDR2 FYNNEI. The CDR3 region is CASKSSPGTETQYF. The CDR3 DNA is TGTGCCAGCAAAAGCAGTCCGGGAACAGAGACCCAGTACTTC.